The clone carrying this TCR beta chain was seen once. This sample is part of a study of shared clonotypes between healthy human individuals. Assay: immunoSEQ multiplex PCR; the TCRdb copy retains only in-frame clones and omits some. The sample has some 790,000 clones, 72% seen once. This receptor was obtained from a woman aged 25 to 39 in good health. Sequencing used memory CD4+ T cells sorted from blood. Sample subset: CD45RA-negative fraction.

The CDR3 DNA is TGTGCCAGCAGCTTGGTAGTTAGCGGTTACAATGAGCAGTTCTTC. Amino acid sequence: CASSLVVSGYNEQFF. This chain joins TRBV5-4 and TRBJ2-1, with a weak D call TRBD2 (6 bases). Germline loops: CDR1 SGHNT, CDR2 YYREEE (reference sequence). This CDR3 comprises 15 residues. V was trimmed by 0 bases and J by 4 bases, leaving 11 bases between them.